One sample yielded the 29 T cell receptor beta chains listed below, sequenced in a study of cytomegalovirus exposure and HLA in healthy donors. Vbeta (60) and Jbeta (13) primers were used in the PCR. Using immunoSEQ multiplex PCR, the repertoire was profiled, and TCRdb retains in-frame clones only, with some absent. The sample lists under 250,000 clones; approximately 78% were seen once. The sequenced sample consisted of PBMCs. The source is a male donor in good health and CMV-seronegative.

The V call is TRBV10-1, the J call TRBJ2-1; D might be TRBD2 (6 bases). There are 21 residues in the CDR3. Looked up from germline, CDR1 is WNHNN and CDR2 is SYGVQD (reference sequence). Trimming cost V 4 bases and J 4 bases, with 32 bases left between them. The CDR3, as DNA: TGCGCCAGCAGTGCCTCAACGGACGGACTAAGAAGCCCAAGTCAGTACAATGAGCAGTTCTTC. Protein sequence: CASSASTDGLRSPSQYNEQFF.

The CDR3 sequence: CASSAGTGHNYGYTF. The CDR3 region has the DNA TGTGCCAGCAGCGCCGGGACAGGCCATAACTATGGCTACACCTTC. This chain uses TRBV9 with TRBJ1-2; 8 bases fit TRBD1. Germline-derived CDR1 and CDR2 are SGDLS and YYNGEE. Trimming removed 3 bases from V and 1 base from J; junction bases left unmatched: 5. The CDR3 spans 15 residues.

The chain employs TRBV30 and TRBJ2-7; the D gene is possibly TRBD2 (5 bases). The CDR3 runs to 13 residues. Germline CDR1 reads GTSNPN; CDR2 reads SVGIG (reference sequence). The V gene lost 2 bases and the J gene lost 5 bases, with 13 bases spanning the gap. The CDR3 region has the DNA TGTGCCTGGAGTCCGGGAAGTGGGGACGAGCAGTACTTC. This translates into CAWSPGSGDEQYF.

The chain employs TRBV28 and TRBJ2-3, with 13 positions matching TRBD2. V gave up 5 bases and J gave up 11 bases; unmatched junction bases: 7. The CDR3 sequence is 14 residues long. Germline V lookup: CDR1 MDHEN, CDR2 SYDVKM. This chain's CDR3 is CASSPGLAGVMQYF. DNA for the CDR3: TGTGCCAGCAGTCCCGGACTAGCGGGAGTGATGCAGTATTTT.

The rearrangement joins TRBV19 to TRBJ2-2; D perhaps matches TRBD2 (6 bases). Deletions cut 9 bases from V and 4 bases from J, with 18 bases between. CDR1 and CDR2 (germline): LNHDA, SQIVND (reference sequence). This CDR3 spans 15 amino acids. CDR3 protein: CASHLSGEPTGELFF. The CDR3 bases are TGTGCCAGCCACCTATCGGGGGAACCCACCGGGGAGCTGTTTTTT.

The chain has TRBV6-5 and TRBJ2-5; weak D call: TRBD2 (5 bases). V was trimmed by 8 bases and J by 0 bases, leaving 16 bases between them. Looked up from germline, CDR1 is MNHEY and CDR2 is SVGAGI. The CDR3 consists of 15 residues. For the CDR3, the DNA is TGTGCCAGCCACCCGAGGACTCTTTACCAAGAGACCCAGTACTTC. This encodes CASHPRTLYQETQYF.

J is TRBJ1-6 and V is TRBV6-1; D is perhaps TRBD1 (5 bases). Germline V gene data show CDR1 as MNHNS and CDR2 as SASEGT. The CDR3 contains 13 residues. V was trimmed by 3 bases and J by 7 bases, leaving 7 bases between them. The DNA of the CDR3 is TGTGCCAGCAGTGACAGGGAAAATTCACCCCTCCACTTT. Encoded protein: CASSDRENSPLHF.

The V call is TRBV12-5, the J call TRBJ1-1, with 8 bases lining up with TRBD1. Germline loops: CDR1 LGHNT, CDR2 FRNRAP. This CDR3 region has 15 residues. The junction had 10 bases not matched to a gene; V was cut back by 3 bases and J by 7 bases. This CDR3 reads CASGLMQGAWDEAFF. The DNA of the CDR3 is TGTGCTAGTGGTTTAATGCAGGGGGCATGGGATGAAGCTTTCTTT.

V and J are TRBV15 and TRBJ2-1, with 7 positions matching TRBD2. Germline CDR1 and CDR2: LNHNV and YYDKDF (reference sequence). The CDR3 covers 14 residues. The V segment lost 1 base and the J segment 7 bases; nucleotides outside the gene matches: 4. The CDR3 sequence is CATSRVGTTNEQFF. In nucleotides, the CDR3 is TGTGCCACCAGCAGAGTCGGGACTACGAATGAGCAGTTCTTC. The entire variable domain, with the rest obtained from reference TRBV15 and TRBJ2-1, is as follows: DAMVIQNPRYQVTQFGKPVTLSCSQTLNHNVMYWYQQKSSQAPKLLFHYYDKDFNNEADTPDNFQSRRPNTSFCFLDIRSPGLGDTAMYLCATSRVGTTNEQFFGPGTRLTVL.

Regarding this clone: At one boundary the junction diverges from the germline segment, which might be a read error. The chain is built from TRBV7-7 and TRBJ2-7; 12 bases map to TRBD2. CDR3 length: 14 residues. Germline V gives CDR1 SSHAT, CDR2 FNYEAQ (reference sequence). The DNA of the CDR3 is TGTGCTAGCAGTAGGCTAGCGGGAGGGGGCGAGCAGTACTTC. Translated: CASSRLAGGGEQYF.

This clone has only a few counts. The chain joins TRBV4-1 to TRBJ1-3, with D perhaps TRBD1 (6 bases). The CDR3 runs to 13 residues. With 4 bases removed from V and 5 bases from J, the gap between germline ends came to 9 bases. Germline CDR1 reads MGHRA; CDR2 reads YSYEKL. The CDR3 region is CASSPGHRNTIYF. The CDR3 nucleotides are TGCGCCAGCAGCCCGGGACACCGAAACACCATATATTTT.

The chain couples TRBV9 to TRBJ2-1; D possibly corresponds to TRBD1 (5 bases). The CDR3 extends over 14 amino acids. Germline V gives CDR1 SGDLS, CDR2 YYNGEE. Trimming took off 1 base at V and 5 bases at J, with 10 bases between the two ends. This CDR3 reads CASSVSQENNEQFF. As DNA, the CDR3 is TGTGCCAGCAGCGTATCACAGGAAAACAATGAGCAGTTCTTC.

This chain links TRBV9 with TRBJ2-3; 9 nucleotides agree with TRBD1. Germline V gives CDR1 SGDLS, CDR2 YYNGEE. Germline trimming cut 2 bases from V and 2 bases from J; bases unmatched to any gene: 6. The CDR3 runs to 16 residues. The CDR3, as DNA: TGTGCCAGCAGCGTGGAACAGGGGGCGGTCACAGATACGCAGTATTTT. It translates to CASSVEQGAVTDTQYF.

Comment on this clone: The junction differs from germline at one of its ends, possibly a read error. The V gene is TRBV6-6, the J gene TRBJ2-5; a weak D match, TRBD2 (5 bases). The CDR3 extends over 10 amino acids. Germline loops: CDR1 MNHNY, CDR2 SVGAGI (reference sequence). CDR3 residues: CASSYTSFNF. DNA of the CDR3: TGTGCCAGCAGTTACACTAGTTTCAACTTC.

The chain links TRBV9 to TRBJ2-3; 8 nucleotides align to TRBD2. The junction had 7 bases not matched to a gene; V was cut back by 4 bases and J by 6 bases. The CDR3 runs to 14 residues. The germline V gene encodes CDR1 SGDLS and CDR2 YYNGEE. This CDR3 is CASSLSGKLDTQYF. The CDR3 region has the DNA TGTGCCAGCAGCCTTAGCGGGAAACTTGATACGCAGTATTTT.

This chain links TRBV11-2 with TRBJ2-5; 11 bases fit TRBD2. The J call may be wrong; the DNA end is better matched by TRBJ2-7. CDR1 and CDR2 from the germline V gene are SGHAT and FQNNGV. This CDR3 is 17 amino acids long. The CDR3 coding sequence is TGTGCCAGCAGCTCTCGTACGGGGACTAGCGGACTATACGAGCAGTACTTC. Translated, it gives CASSSRTGTSGLYEQYF.

Concerning this clone itself: A junction boundary mismatches the germline segment, possibly from a read error. This chain joins TRBV7-9 and TRBJ1-2; D is ambiguous. Germline CDR1 SEHNR, CDR2 FQNEAQ (reference sequence). The CDR3 is 12 residues long. The CDR3 loop reads CSSSFQVYGYTF. In nucleotides, the CDR3 is TGTTCCAGCAGCTTTCAGGTTTATGGCTACACCTTC. Filled out from reference TRBV7-9 and TRBJ1-2, the complete variable domain reads DTGVSQNPRHKITKRGQNVTFRCDPISEHNRLYWYRQTLGQGPEFLTYFQNEAQLEKSRLLSDRFSAERPKGSFSTLEIQRTEQGDSAMYLCSSSFQVYGYTFGSGTRLTVV.

The chain combines TRBV5-1 with TRBJ2-5; 7 bases align to TRBD2. Germline V gene sequence: CDR1 SGHRS, CDR2 YFSETQ. CDR3 length: 15 residues. Unmatched junction bases numbered 9, after V lost 3 bases and J lost 4 bases. CDR3 nucleotides: TGCGCCAGCAGCTCGGGACTACTACAGACAGAGACCCAGTACTTC. This codes for CASSSGLLQTETQYF. The variable domain in full, completed from reference TRBV5-1 and TRBJ2-5, reads KAGVTQTPRYLIKTRGQQVTLSCSPISGHRSVSWYQQTPGQGLQFLFEYFSETQRNKGNFPGRFSGRQFSNSRSEMNVSTLELGDSALYLCASSSGLLQTETQYFGPGTRLLVL.

The gene calls are TRBV7-9 and TRBJ2-2; TRBD1 is a possible D gene (6 bases). Germline CDR1 reads SEHNR; CDR2 reads FQNEAQ (reference sequence). V lost 6 bases and J 0 bases, leaving 14 bases between the germline ends. The CDR3 is 16 residues long. CDR3 sequence reads: CASSPTGQSNTGELFF. Written as DNA, the CDR3 is TGTGCCAGCAGTCCCACCGGACAGTCGAACACCGGGGAGCTGTTTTTT.

The chain recombines TRBV15 with TRBJ2-7; D is unclear. The V gene's germline CDR1 is LNHNV and CDR2 YYDKDF (reference sequence). Between the trimmed V and J ends, which lost 1 base and 7 bases, there was a span of 14 bases. The length of the CDR3 is 14 residues. Written as DNA, the CDR3 is TGTGCCACCAGCAGAGGACTGGCCTCGGGTGAGCAGTACTTC. Translation gives CATSRGLASGEQYF.

The chain is built from TRBV28 and TRBJ1-4; 7 positions match TRBD1. This CDR3 contains 15 residues. Germline CDR1 reads MDHEN; CDR2 reads SYDVKM. The V and J ends lost 6 bases and 7 bases, in that order; junction bases with no gene match: 11. The CDR3 protein is CASRRRDRGVEKLFF. In DNA form, the CDR3 reads TGTGCCAGCAGGAGACGGGACAGAGGCGTTGAAAAACTGTTTTTT. The full variable domain, rest sourced from reference TRBV28 and TRBJ1-4, is DVKVTQSSRYLVKRTGEKVFLECVQDMDHENMFWYRQDPGLGLRLIYFSYDVKMKEKGDIPEGYSVSREKKERFSLILESASTNQTSMYLCASRRRDRGVEKLFFGSGTQLSVL.

This clone was found once. The chain couples TRBV11-2 to TRBJ2-1; tentative D call: TRBD2 (5 bases). Between the trimmed V and J ends, which lost 2 bases and 8 bases, there was a span of 16 bases. From germline, CDR1 is SGHAT and CDR2 FQNNGV. The CDR3 is made up of 15 amino acids. The CDR3 DNA follows: TGTGCCAGCAGCTTACAAGCGGAAATGAGCCATGAGCAGTTCTTC. It codes for CASSLQAEMSHEQFF.

The gene calls are TRBV14 and TRBJ1-1; TRBD1 might be the D (5 bases). V lost 0 bases, J lost 7 bases, and 15 bases lay in between. Germline values: CDR1 SGHDN, CDR2 FVKESK. The CDR3 loop spans 15 amino acids. CDR3 bases: TGTGCCAGCAGCCAAGATCGGGGGAGGGAAAATGAAGCTTTCTTT. It codes for CASSQDRGRENEAFF.

The chain links TRBV6-1 to TRBJ1-4; no reliable D call. From germline, CDR1 is MNHNS and CDR2 SASEGT. The CDR3 covers 15 residues. V lost 0 bases to trimming and J lost 4 bases, with 9 bases between them. CDR3 protein: CASSEAGMINEKLFF. CDR3 sequence (DNA): TGTGCCAGCAGTGAAGCGGGCATGATTAATGAAAAACTGTTTTTT.

This clone has a single count. The genes are TRBV5-1 and TRBJ2-2; the D is unclear. Germline V lookup: CDR1 SGHRS, CDR2 YFSETQ. The CDR3 sequence is 15 residues long. Trimming stripped 1 base from V and 0 bases from J, with 7 bases between. CDR3 DNA sequence: TGCGCCAGCAGCTTGAACAGCCCGAACACCGGGGAGCTGTTTTTT. The encoded protein is CASSLNSPNTGELFF.

The rearrangement joins TRBV19 to TRBJ2-2, with TRBD1 matching 8 bases. After removal of 5 bases from V and 7 bases from J, the junction contained 9 bases not matched to a gene. The germline CDR1 and CDR2 sequences are LNHDA and SQIVND (reference sequence). The CDR3 runs 15 residues. CDR3 bases: TGTGCCAGTAGTTTCAGGACAGGGCTGATCGGGGAGCTGTTTTTT. It translates to CASSFRTGLIGELFF.

This sequence joins TRBV5-1 and TRBJ1-2; 9 bases fit TRBD1. The CDR3 sequence is 14 residues long. Germline CDR1 SGHRS, CDR2 YFSETQ. J was trimmed by 6 bases and V by 0 bases; bases with no gene match: 3. DNA of the CDR3: TGCGCCAGCAGCTTGGGGGACAGGGAGGATGGCTACACCTTC. Translation: CASSLGDREDGYTF.

In its sample, this clone was seen a few times. The chain couples TRBV25-1 to TRBJ1-4; D is unclear. In germline, CDR1 is MGHDK, CDR2 SYGVNS. V was cut by 3 bases and J by 5 bases, with 16 bases left in between. The CDR3 length is 16 residues. Here the CDR3 reads CASSDVISTVNEKLFF. CDR3 nucleotides: TGTGCCAGCAGTGATGTTATCTCTACGGTCAATGAAAAACTGTTTTTT.

The V gene is TRBV19, the J gene TRBJ1-2; 10 bases map to TRBD1. J gave up 4 bases and V 6 bases, and 8 bases lay outside the gene matches. Per the germline V gene, CDR1 is LNHDA and CDR2 is SQIVND (reference sequence). The CDR3 runs 15 residues. CDR3 nucleotide sequence: TGTGCCAGTAGACCGATGGACAGGGGGTCCTATGGCTACACCTTC. This codes for CASRPMDRGSYGYTF.